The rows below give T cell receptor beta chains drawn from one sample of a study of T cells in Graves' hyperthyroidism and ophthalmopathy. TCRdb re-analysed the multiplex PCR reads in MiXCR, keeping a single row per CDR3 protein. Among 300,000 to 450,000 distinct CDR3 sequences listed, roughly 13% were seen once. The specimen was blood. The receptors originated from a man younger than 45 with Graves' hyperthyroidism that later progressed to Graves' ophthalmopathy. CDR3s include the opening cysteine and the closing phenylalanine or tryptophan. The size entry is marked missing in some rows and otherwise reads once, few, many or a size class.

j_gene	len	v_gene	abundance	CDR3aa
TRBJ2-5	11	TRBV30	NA	CAWSVLGAPYF
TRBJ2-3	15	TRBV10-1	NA	CASSTSGGASDTQYF
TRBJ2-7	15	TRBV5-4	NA	CASSSGTTFSYEQYF
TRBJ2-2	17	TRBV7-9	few	CASSFRLTVVSTGELFF
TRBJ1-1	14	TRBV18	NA	CASSPPGSNTEAFF
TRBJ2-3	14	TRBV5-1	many	CASSQGQGTDTQYF
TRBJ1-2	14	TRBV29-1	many	CSVERRQTNYGYTF
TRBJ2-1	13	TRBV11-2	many	CASSLEVLGEQFF
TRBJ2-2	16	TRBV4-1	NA	CASSREDGAATGELFF
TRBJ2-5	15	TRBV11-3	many	CASSLELAGAETQYF
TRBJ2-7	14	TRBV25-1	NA	CATRAGGAGYEQYF
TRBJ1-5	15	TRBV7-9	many	CASSLGPGGNQPQHF
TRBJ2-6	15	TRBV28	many	CASSLRSSGANVLTF
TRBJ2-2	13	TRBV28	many	CATRQGGTGELFF
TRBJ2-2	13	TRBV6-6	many	CASSYQETGELFF
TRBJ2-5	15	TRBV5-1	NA	CASSFVLGQGVTQYF
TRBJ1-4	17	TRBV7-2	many	CASSLVGGGLTNEKLFF
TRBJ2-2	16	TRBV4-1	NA	CASSLWGKGGTGELFF
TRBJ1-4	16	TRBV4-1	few	CASSQATGSTNEKLFF
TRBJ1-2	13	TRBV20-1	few	CSANKQGVGGYTF
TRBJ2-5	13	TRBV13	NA	CASSATGRETQYF
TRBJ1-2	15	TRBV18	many	CASSPSRNSNYGYTF
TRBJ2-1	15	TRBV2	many	CASSTTGGLYNEQFF
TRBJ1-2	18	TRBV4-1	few	CASSQDSATGLINYGYTF
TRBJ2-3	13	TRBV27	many	CASSSTGTDTQYF
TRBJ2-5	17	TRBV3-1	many	CASSPGLAGVNGETQYF
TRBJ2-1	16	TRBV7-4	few	CASRNTGTSGNNEQFF
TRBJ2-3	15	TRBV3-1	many	CASSQEGRSSDTQYF
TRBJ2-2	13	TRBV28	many	CAGGQTYTGELFF
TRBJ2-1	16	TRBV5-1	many	CASSFALAGGYNEQFF
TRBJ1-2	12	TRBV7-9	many	CASSLEARGYTF
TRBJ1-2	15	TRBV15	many	CATSSRTDSLYGYTF
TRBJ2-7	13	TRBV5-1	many	CASSLVRDREQYF
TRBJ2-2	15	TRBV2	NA	CASSRSSSWAGELFF
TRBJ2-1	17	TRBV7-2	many	CASSFVIDYRGDNEQFF
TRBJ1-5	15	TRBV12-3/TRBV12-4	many	CASSPRDRRNQPQHF
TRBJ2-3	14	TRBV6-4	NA	CASSTRGDADTQYF
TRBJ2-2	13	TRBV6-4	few	CASSDPYTGELFF
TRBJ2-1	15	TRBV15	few	CATSRDRVKVNEQFF
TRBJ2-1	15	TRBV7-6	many	CASSLGPPAYNEQFF
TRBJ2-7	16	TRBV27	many	CASSLGQGLFTYEQYF
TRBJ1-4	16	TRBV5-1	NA	CASSSSRQGASEKLFF
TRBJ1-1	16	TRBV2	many	CASSAATKGMNTEAFF
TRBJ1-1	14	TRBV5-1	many	CASSPDRWTTEAFF
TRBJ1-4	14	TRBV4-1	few	CASSQEAEDEKLFF
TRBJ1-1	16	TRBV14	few	CASSQGGRHMNTEAFF
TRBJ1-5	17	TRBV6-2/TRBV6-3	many	CASTQTGTRYSNQPQHF
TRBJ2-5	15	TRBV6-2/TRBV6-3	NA	CASSYYTPAQETQYF
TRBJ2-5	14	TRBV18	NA	CASSPPNVWETQHF